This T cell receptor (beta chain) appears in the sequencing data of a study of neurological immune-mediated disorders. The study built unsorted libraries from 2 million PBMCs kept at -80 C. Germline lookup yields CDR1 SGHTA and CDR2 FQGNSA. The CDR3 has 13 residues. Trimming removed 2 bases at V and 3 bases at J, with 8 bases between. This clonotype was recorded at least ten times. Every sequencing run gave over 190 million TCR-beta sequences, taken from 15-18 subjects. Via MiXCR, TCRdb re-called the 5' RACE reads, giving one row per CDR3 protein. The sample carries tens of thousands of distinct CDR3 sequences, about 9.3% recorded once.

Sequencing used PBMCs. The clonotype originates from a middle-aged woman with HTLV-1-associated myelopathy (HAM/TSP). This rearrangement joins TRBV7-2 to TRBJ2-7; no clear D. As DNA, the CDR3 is TGTGCCAGCAGCTTAAGTTGGGGCTACGAGCAGTACTTC. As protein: CASSLSWGYEQYF.